These 24 T cell receptor beta chains share one sample of origin, sequenced in a study of T cells in Graves' hyperthyroidism and ophthalmopathy. RNA transcripts served as the template for amplifying TCR beta CDR3 regions. An initial round of RT-PCR targeting the TCR CDR3 relied on the HTBI primer set. Using its own MiXCR run on the multiplex PCR reads, TCRdb lists one record per CDR3 protein. The data hold approximately 690,000 distinct CDR3 sequences, with 13% to 15% observed a single time. The sequencing sample was made of blood. The origin of the receptors is a woman in her fifties or sixties with Graves' ophthalmopathy.

This clonotype was found many times. The chain couples TRBV12-3 or TRBV12-4 to TRBJ2-7; no firm D call. V lost 3 bases and J 2 bases, leaving 8 bases between the germline ends. The CDR3 runs to 13 residues. CDR3 region: CASSLGAPYEQYF. The CDR3, as DNA: TGTGCCAGCAGTTTGGGTGCACCCTACGAGCAGTACTTC.

This clonotype was counted ten times or more. CDR3: CASSMNTEAFF. CDR3 nucleotide sequence: TGTGCCTCTTCGATGAACACTGAAGCTTTCTTT. The chain joins TRBV10-3 to TRBJ1-1; D not certain. The CDR3 covers 11 residues. V lost 11 bases and J 0 bases, leaving 7 bases between the germline ends. The germline V gene has CDR1 ENHRY and CDR2 SYGVKD.

This clonotype appeared many times. The chain employs TRBV28 and TRBJ1-2; D remains unclear. The V gene's germline CDR1 is MDHEN and CDR2 SYDVKM. V was clipped by 6 bases and J by 1 base, with 12 bases between them. The CDR3 has 14 amino acids. The CDR3 bases are TGTGCCAGCAGCCTTTTGACCGTTAACTATGGCTACACCTTC. Amino acids: CASSLLTVNYGYTF.

This clonotype came up a few times. The CDR3 reads CASSLDVASGTLDSYNEQFF. The CDR3 DNA sequence: TGTGCCAGCAGCTTGGATGTCGCTAGCGGCACGTTGGACTCCTACAATGAGCAGTTCTTC. The chain couples TRBV5-6 to TRBJ2-1, with 7 bases fitting TRBD2. Unmatched junction bases numbered 15, after V lost 0 bases and J lost 0 bases. CDR3 length: 20 amino acids. Germline CDR1 is SGHDT and CDR2 is YYEEEE.

This clonotype was recorded many times. The chain uses TRBV18 and TRBJ2-3; D remains unclear. This CDR3 spans 14 amino acids. Trimming removed 2 bases at V and 0 bases at J, with 6 bases between. Germline V gives CDR1 KGHSH, CDR2 LQKENI. The chain's CDR3 is CASSPTTSTDTQYF. The CDR3 DNA reads as TGTGCCAGCTCACCAACCACTAGCACAGATACGCAGTATTTT.

This clonotype has at least ten counts. This chain uses TRBV6-2 or TRBV6-3 with TRBJ1-2, with 9 bases matching TRBD1. Unmatched junction bases numbered 4, after V lost 6 bases and J lost 2 bases. CDR3 length: 14 amino acids. Germline CDR1 reads MNHEY; CDR2 reads SVGEGT. The CDR3: CASRFDRGNYGYTF. The CDR3 DNA reads TGTGCCAGCAGGTTCGACAGGGGGAACTATGGCTACACCTTC.

V usage is TRBV27 and J usage is TRBJ1-5, with D perhaps TRBD1 (5 bases). V lost 3 bases, J lost 2 bases, and 11 bases lay in between. Germline V gives CDR1 MNHEY, CDR2 SMNVEV (reference sequence). This CDR3 has 15 amino acids. CDR3: CASSFSGHGNQPQHF. The CDR3 bases are TGTGCCAGCAGTTTTTCAGGACACGGCAATCAGCCCCAGCATTTT.

The chain carries TRBV19 and TRBJ2-2; D may be TRBD1 or TRBD2 (5 bases each). Deletions cut 7 bases from V and 8 bases from J, with 23 bases between. Germline V gene data show CDR1 as LNHDA and CDR2 as SQIVND (reference sequence). CDR3 length: 16 residues. CDR3 bases: TGTGCCAGTAATCCTGCCGGGACCCGACTGGGTGGGGAGCTGTTTTTT. Translation gives CASNPAGTRLGGELFF.

This clonotype has only a few counts. This rearrangement joins TRBV5-4 to TRBJ2-1; TRBD1 aligns across 8 bases. V dropped 4 bases and J dropped 7; count of bases not matched to a gene: 7. This CDR3 has 14 amino acids. Per the germline V gene, CDR1 is SGHNT and CDR2 is YYREEE (reference sequence). The CDR3 reads CASSTPGGRNEQFF. The CDR3, as DNA: TGTGCCAGCAGCACGCCAGGGGGCAGGAATGAGCAGTTCTTC.

This clonotype was counted many times. The rearrangement links TRBV12-3 or TRBV12-4 to TRBJ2-3, with TRBD2 matching 8 bases. CDR3 size: 16 residues. The J segment lost 1 base and the V segment lost 2 bases, leaving 5 bases of the junction unmatched. CDR3 sequence reads: CASSLQAAGGTDTQYF. CDR3 in DNA: TGTGCCAGCAGTTTACAGGCAGCGGGAGGCACAGATACGCAGTATTTT.

Ten or more counts support this clonotype. CDR3 residues: CASTKSGTSYNEQFF. The DNA of the CDR3 is TGTGCCAGCACCAAAAGCGGGACCTCCTACAATGAGCAGTTCTTC. This rearrangement joins TRBV12-3 or TRBV12-4 to TRBJ2-1; 7 bases match TRBD2. Trimming took 7 bases from V and 0 from J; bases not matched to a gene: 6. This CDR3 comprises 15 residues.

This clonotype was detected ten times or more. V and J are TRBV3-1 and TRBJ2-1; D may be TRBD1 or TRBD2 (6 bases each). V shed 7 bases and J shed 5 bases, with 18 bases lying between them. CDR3 size: 15 residues. The germline CDR1 and CDR2 sequences are LGHDT and YNNKEL (reference sequence). The DNA for the CDR3 is TGTGCCAGCAACGTACGAACGGGGGCCGACAATGAGCAGTTCTTC. Protein product: CASNVRTGADNEQFF.

Ten or more counts support this clonotype. The V gene is TRBV30, the J gene TRBJ2-7; D could derive from TRBD1 or TRBD2 (5 bases each). The CDR3 is made up of 14 amino acids. Germline V CDR1 and CDR2: GTSNPN, SVGIG (reference sequence). V was cut by 4 bases and J by 0 bases, with 13 bases left in between. In DNA form, the CDR3 reads TGTGCCTGGAAGTCCGGGACCATCTCCTACGAGCAGTACTTC. Its protein is CAWKSGTISYEQYF.

The chain employs TRBV5-6 and TRBJ1-6; D is unresolved. V shed 4 bases and J shed 6 bases, with 8 bases lying between them. The CDR3 is 13 residues long. Per germline, CDR1 SGHDT and CDR2 YYEEEE. The CDR3 sequence: CASSQAGNSPLHF. The CDR3 region has the DNA TGTGCCAGCAGCCAGGCGGGTAATTCACCCCTCCACTTT.

This clonotype was observed a few times. The rearrangement links TRBV19 to TRBJ1-1; tentative D call: TRBD1 (6 bases). The CDR3 loop spans 16 amino acids. CDR1 and CDR2 (germline): LNHDA, SQIVND (reference sequence). V gave up 2 bases and J gave up 0 bases, with 13 bases separating them. This CDR3 is CASSIFAGALNTEAFF. CDR3 nucleotides: TGTGCCAGTAGTATATTCGCAGGGGCGTTGAACACTGAAGCTTTCTTT.

This clonotype was recorded a few times. The rearrangement links TRBV6-2 or TRBV6-3 to TRBJ2-2; D might be TRBD2 (7 bases). Germline V gene lookup returns CDR1 MNHEY and CDR2 SVGEGT. Between the trimmed V and J ends, which lost 2 bases and 6 bases, there was a span of 13 bases. The CDR3 has 15 amino acids. This chain's CDR3 is CASSYGAGQAGELFF. CDR3 DNA: TGTGCCAGCAGTTACGGAGCGGGACAAGCCGGGGAGCTGTTTTTT.

The chain carries TRBV15 and TRBJ1-6; D uncertain. V was clipped by 0 bases and J by 9 bases, with 12 bases between them. This CDR3 region has 15 residues. Per the germline V gene, CDR1 is LNHNV and CDR2 is YYDKDF (reference sequence). In nucleotides, the CDR3 is TGTGCCACCAGCAGAGATCGGGCAGCTAGTTCACCCCTCCACTTT. Encoded protein: CATSRDRAASSPLHF.

This clonotype was found many times. The rearrangement links TRBV10-3 to TRBJ2-7; D may be TRBD1 (6 bases). CDR1 and CDR2 from the germline V gene are ENHRY and SYGVKD. The germline V and J ends were trimmed by 0 bases and 3 bases, with 15 bases remaining between them. The CDR3 sequence is 16 residues long. The CDR3 reads CAISESGLLGHYEQYF. The CDR3 nucleotides read TGTGCCATCAGTGAGTCTGGACTCCTGGGACACTACGAGCAGTACTTC.

This clonotype appeared a few times. The CDR3 nucleotides are TGTGCCAGCAGCGGAGGGGGGACCCGCGGAGATACGCAGTATTTT. Translating it yields CASSGGGTRGDTQYF. The gene calls are TRBV9 and TRBJ2-3; D is perhaps TRBD1 or TRBD2 (6 bases each). Trimming removed 3 bases at V and 5 bases at J, with 16 bases between. CDR1 and CDR2 (germline): SGDLS, YYNGEE. The length of the CDR3 is 15 residues.

This clonotype was recorded at least ten times. In DNA form, the CDR3 reads TGTGCCAGTAGTATACAGGGGAGCAACGAGCAGTACTTC. Translated: CASSIQGSNEQYF. J is TRBJ2-7 and V is TRBV19; a weak D match, TRBD1 (6 bases). The V end lost 2 bases, the J end lost 5 bases, and 10 bases lay between the germline ends. The CDR3 is 13 residues long. The germline V gene has CDR1 LNHDA and CDR2 SQIVND (reference sequence). The variable domain in full, with the rest retrieved from reference TRBV19 and TRBJ2-7, is DGGITQSPKYLFRKEGQNVTLSCEQNLNHDAMYWYRQDPGQGLRLIYYSQIVNDFQKGDIAEGYSVSREKKESFPLTVTSAQKNPTAFYLCASSIQGSNEQYFGPGTRLTVT.

The chain carries TRBV6-4 and TRBJ2-3, with D perhaps TRBD2 (5 bases). Germline CDR1 MRHNA, CDR2 SNTAGT. The V and J ends lost 4 bases and 1 base respectively, with 6 bases between them. The CDR3 covers 13 residues. In nucleotides, the CDR3 is TGTGCCAGCAGTGCAGCGGGCACAGATACGCAGTATTTT. It encodes CASSAAGTDTQYF.

There are many counts of this clonotype. The V call is TRBV27, the J call TRBJ2-5; 9 nucleotides agree with TRBD1. Germline V gene lookup returns CDR1 MNHEY and CDR2 SMNVEV (reference sequence). There are 14 residues in the CDR3. Trimming took 3 bases from V and 3 from J; bases not matched to a gene: 2. In DNA form, the CDR3 reads TGTGCCAGCAGTTTCGGGGACAGGGAAGAGACCCAGTACTTC. Translated, it gives CASSFGDREETQYF.

Only a few counts were recorded for this clonotype. J is TRBJ2-1 and V is TRBV4-2, with 9 nucleotides matching TRBD2. J was trimmed by 9 bases and V by 2 bases; bases with no gene match: 11. The germline CDR1 and CDR2 sequences are LGHNA and YNFKEQ. The CDR3 length is 16 residues. The CDR3 region has the DNA TGTGCCAGCAGCCAACCTCAAGCGGGAGGTTTGGGTGAGCAGTTCTTC. It is translated as CASSQPQAGGLGEQFF.

In this sample, this clonotype turned up many times. The chain recombines TRBV12-3 or TRBV12-4 with TRBJ2-4; D possibly corresponds to TRBD2 (7 bases). Trimming stripped 6 bases from V and 1 base from J, with 16 bases between. The CDR3 length is 16 residues. DNA for the CDR3: TGTGCCAGCAGAGAGCTAGGGGGGGGGGCCAAAAACATTCAGTACTTC. Its translation is CASRELGGGAKNIQYF.